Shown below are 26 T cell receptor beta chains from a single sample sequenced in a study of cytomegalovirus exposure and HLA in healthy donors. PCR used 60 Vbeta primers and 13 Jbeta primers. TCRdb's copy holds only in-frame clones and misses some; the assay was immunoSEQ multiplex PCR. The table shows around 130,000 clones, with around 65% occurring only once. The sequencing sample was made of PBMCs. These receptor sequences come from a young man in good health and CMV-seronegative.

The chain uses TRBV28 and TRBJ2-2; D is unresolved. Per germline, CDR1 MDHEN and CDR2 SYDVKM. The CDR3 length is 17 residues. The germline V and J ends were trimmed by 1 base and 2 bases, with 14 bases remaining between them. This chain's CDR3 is CASSLSAGQVNTGELFF. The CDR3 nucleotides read TGTGCCAGCAGTTTATCTGCAGGTCAGGTTAACACCGGGGAGCTGTTTTTT.

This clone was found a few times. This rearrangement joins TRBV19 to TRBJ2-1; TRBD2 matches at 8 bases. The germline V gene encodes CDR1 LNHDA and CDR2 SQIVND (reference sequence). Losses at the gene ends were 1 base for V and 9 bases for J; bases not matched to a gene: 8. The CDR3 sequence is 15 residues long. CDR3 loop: CASSIVAGGLSEQFF. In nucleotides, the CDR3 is TGTGCCAGTAGTATAGTGGCGGGAGGCTTAAGTGAGCAGTTCTTC.

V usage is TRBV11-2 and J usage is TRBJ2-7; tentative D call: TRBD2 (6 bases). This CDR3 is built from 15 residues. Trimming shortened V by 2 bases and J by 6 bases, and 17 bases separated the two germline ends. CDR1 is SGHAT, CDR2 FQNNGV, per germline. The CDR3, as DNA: TGTGCCAGCAGCTTATACCGGGAGCCAGGAGGCGAGCAGTACTTC. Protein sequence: CASSLYREPGGEQYF.

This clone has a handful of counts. CDR3 region: CASSAGLGSIYGYTF. The CDR3 DNA follows: TGTGCCAGCAGCGCCGGCTTAGGGAGTATATATGGCTACACCTTC. The genes are TRBV2 and TRBJ1-2, with D unresolved. The CDR3 has 15 amino acids. Deletions cut 6 bases from V and 5 bases from J, with 19 bases between. Germline values: CDR1 SNHLY, CDR2 FYNNEI.

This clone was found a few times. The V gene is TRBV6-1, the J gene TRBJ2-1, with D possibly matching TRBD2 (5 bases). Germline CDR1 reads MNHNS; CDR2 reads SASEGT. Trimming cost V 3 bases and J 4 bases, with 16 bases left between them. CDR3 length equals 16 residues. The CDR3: CASSDDPGGPYNEQFF. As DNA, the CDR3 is TGTGCCAGCAGTGATGATCCCGGCGGGCCTTACAATGAGCAGTTCTTC.

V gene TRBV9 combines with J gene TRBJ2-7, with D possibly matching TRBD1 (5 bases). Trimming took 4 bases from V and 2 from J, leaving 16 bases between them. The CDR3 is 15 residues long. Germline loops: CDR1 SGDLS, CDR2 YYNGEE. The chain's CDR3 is CASSKGVGATYEQYF. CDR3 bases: TGTGCCAGCAGCAAAGGGGTCGGAGCCACCTACGAGCAGTACTTC.

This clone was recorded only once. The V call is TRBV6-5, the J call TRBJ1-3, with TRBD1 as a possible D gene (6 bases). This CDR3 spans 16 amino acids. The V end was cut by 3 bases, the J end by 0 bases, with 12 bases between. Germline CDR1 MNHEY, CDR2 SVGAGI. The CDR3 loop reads CASSYAQGPSGNTIYF. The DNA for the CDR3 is TGTGCCAGCAGTTATGCACAGGGCCCCTCTGGAAACACCATATATTTT.

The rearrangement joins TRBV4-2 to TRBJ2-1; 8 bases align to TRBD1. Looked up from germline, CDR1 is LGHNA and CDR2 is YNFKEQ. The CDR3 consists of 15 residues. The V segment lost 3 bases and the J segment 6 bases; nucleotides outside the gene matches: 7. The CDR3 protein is CASSHLQGGRNEQFF. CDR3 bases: TGTGCCAGCAGCCACCTACAGGGGGGCCGCAATGAGCAGTTCTTC.

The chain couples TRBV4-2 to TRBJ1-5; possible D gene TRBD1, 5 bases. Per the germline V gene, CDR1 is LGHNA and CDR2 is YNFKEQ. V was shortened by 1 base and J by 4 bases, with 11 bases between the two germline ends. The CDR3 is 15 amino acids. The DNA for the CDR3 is TGTGCCAGCAGCCAAGGGGAACAGGTTAATCAGCCCCAGCATTTT. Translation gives CASSQGEQVNQPQHF.

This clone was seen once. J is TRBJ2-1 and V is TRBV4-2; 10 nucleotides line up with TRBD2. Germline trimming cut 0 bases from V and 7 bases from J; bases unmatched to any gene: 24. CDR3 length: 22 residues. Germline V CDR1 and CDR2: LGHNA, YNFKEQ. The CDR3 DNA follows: TGTGCCAGCAGCCAAGAGGAGTGGGCAGGACTAGCGGCCCAGGGCAGGATTAATGAGCAGTTCTTC. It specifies CASSQEEWAGLAAQGRINEQFF.

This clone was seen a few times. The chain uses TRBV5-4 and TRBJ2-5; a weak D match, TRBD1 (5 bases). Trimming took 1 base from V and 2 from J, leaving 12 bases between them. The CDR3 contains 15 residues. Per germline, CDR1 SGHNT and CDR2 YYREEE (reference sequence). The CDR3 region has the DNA TGTGCCAGCAGCTTGAGGTCGACAGCTCAAGAGACCCAGTACTTC. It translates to CASSLRSTAQETQYF.

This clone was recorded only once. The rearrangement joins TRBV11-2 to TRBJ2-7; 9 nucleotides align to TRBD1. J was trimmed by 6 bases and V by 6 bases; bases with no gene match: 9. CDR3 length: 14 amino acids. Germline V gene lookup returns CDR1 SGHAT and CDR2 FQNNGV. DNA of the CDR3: TGTGCCAGCAGTCTACAGGGGGCGCTTTTCGAGCAGTACTTC. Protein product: CASSLQGALFEQYF.

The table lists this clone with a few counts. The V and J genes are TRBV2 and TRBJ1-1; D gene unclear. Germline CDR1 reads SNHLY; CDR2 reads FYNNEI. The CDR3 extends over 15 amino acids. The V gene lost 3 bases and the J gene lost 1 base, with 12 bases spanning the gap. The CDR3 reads CASSERADRNTEAFF. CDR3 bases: TGTGCCAGCAGTGAGCGGGCAGATAGGAACACTGAAGCTTTCTTT.

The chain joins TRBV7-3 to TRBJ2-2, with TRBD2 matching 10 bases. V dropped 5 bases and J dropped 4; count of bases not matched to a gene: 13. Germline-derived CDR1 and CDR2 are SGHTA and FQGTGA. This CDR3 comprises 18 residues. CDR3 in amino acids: CASSPHPLAGAFTGELFF. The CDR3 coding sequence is TGTGCCAGCAGCCCACACCCCCTAGCGGGGGCTTTCACCGGGGAGCTGTTTTTT.

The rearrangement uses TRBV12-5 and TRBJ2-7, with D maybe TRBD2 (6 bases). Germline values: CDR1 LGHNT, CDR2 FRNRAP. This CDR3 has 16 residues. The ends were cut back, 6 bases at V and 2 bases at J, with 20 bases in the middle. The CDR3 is CASGPPRGLLAYEQYF. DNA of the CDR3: TGTGCTAGTGGCCCTCCCCGGGGACTCCTAGCCTACGAGCAGTACTTC. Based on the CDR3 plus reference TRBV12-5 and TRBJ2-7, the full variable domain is DARVTQTPRHKVTEMGQEVTMRCQPILGHNTVFWYRQTMMQGLELLAYFRNRAPLDDSGMPKDRFSAEMPDATLATLKIQPSEPRDSAVYFCASGPPRGLLAYEQYFGPGTRLTVT.

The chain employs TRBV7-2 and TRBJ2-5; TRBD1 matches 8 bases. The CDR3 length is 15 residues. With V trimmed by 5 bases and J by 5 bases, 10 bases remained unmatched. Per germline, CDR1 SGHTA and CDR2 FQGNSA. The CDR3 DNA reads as TGTGCCAGCAGCCCCGGGACAGGTCAGGGGGAGACCCAGTACTTC. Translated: CASSPGTGQGETQYF.

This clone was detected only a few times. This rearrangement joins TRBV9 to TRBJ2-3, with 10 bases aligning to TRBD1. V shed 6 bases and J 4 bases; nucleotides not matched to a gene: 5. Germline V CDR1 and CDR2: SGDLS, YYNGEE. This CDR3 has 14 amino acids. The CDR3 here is CASMMGQGPDTQYF. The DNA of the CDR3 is TGTGCCAGCATGATGGGACAGGGGCCAGATACGCAGTATTTT.

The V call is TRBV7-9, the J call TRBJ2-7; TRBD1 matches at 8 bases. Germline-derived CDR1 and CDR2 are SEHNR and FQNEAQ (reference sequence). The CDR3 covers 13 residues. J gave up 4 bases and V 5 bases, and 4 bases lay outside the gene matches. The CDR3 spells CASSRQGPYEQYF. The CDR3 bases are TGTGCCAGCAGCCGACAGGGGCCGTACGAGCAGTACTTC.

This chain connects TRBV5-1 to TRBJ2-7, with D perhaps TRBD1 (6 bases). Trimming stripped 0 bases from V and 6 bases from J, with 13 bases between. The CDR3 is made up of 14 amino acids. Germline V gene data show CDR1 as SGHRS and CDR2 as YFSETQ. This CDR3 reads CASSLEGGVGEQYF. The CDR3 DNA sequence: TGCGCCAGCAGCTTGGAAGGGGGTGTAGGCGAGCAGTACTTC.

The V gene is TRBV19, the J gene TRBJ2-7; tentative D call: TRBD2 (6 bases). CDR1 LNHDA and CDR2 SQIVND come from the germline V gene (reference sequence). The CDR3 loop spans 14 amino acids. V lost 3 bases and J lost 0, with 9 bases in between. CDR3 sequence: CASSITGSSYEQYF. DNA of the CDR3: TGTGCCAGTAGTATTACCGGGAGCTCCTACGAGCAGTACTTC.

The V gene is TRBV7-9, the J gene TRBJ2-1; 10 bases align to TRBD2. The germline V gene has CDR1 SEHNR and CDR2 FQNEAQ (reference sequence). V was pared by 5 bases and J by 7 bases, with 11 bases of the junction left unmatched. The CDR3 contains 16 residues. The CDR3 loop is CASSQPGTSAGNEQFF. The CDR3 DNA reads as TGTGCCAGCAGCCAGCCGGGGACTAGCGCGGGTAATGAGCAGTTCTTC.

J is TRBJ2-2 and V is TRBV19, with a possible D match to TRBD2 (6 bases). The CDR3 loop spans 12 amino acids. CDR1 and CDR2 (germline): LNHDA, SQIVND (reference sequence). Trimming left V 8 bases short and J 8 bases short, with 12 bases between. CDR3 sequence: CASGTFNGELFF. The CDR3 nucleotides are TGTGCCAGTGGGACTTTTAATGGGGAGCTGTTTTTT.

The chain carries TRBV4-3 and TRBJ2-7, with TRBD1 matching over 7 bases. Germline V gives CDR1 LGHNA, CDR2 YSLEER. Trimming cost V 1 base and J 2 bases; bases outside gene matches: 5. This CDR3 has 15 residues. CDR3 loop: CASSQGTGLTYEQYF. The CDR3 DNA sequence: TGCGCCAGCAGCCAAGGGACAGGACTTACCTACGAGCAGTACTTC.

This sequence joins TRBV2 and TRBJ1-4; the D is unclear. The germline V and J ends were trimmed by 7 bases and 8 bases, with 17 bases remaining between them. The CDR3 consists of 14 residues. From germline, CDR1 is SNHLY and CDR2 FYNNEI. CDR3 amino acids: CASKGRRAWEKLFF. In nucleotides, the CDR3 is TGTGCCAGCAAGGGCAGGAGGGCATGGGAAAAACTGTTTTTT.

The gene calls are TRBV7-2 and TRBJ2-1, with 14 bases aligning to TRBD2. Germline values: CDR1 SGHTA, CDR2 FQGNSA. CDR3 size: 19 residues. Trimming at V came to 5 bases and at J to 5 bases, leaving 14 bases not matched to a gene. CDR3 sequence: CASSPQLTGLAGADNEQFF. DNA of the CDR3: TGTGCCAGCAGCCCCCAGCTTACGGGACTAGCGGGAGCAGACAATGAGCAGTTCTTC. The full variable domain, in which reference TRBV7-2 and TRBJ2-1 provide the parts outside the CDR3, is GAGVSQSPSNKVTEKGKDVELRCDPISGHTALYWYRQSLGQGLEFLIYFQGNSAPDKSGLPSDRFSAERTGGSVSTLTIQRTQQEDSAVYLCASSPQLTGLAGADNEQFFGPGTRLTVL.

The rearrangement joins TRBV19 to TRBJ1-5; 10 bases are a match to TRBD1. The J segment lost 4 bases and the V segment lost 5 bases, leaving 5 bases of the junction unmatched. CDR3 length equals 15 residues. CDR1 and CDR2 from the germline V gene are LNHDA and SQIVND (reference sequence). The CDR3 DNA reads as TGTGCCAGTAGTGAGGACAGGGGGTGGAATCAGCCCCAGCATTTT. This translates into CASSEDRGWNQPQHF.